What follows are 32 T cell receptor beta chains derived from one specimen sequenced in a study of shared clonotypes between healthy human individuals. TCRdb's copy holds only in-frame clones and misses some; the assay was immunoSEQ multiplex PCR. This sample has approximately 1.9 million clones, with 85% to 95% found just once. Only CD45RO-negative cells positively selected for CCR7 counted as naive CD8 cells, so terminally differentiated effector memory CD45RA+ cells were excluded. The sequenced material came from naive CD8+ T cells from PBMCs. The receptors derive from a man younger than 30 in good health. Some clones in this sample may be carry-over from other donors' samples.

The chain's CDR3 is CASKDRRSYEQYF. CDR3 sequence (DNA): TGTGCCAGCAAGGACAGAAGGAGCTACGAGCAGTACTTC. This chain uses TRBV7-3 with TRBJ2-7, with a weak D call TRBD1 (6 bases). Trimming left V 7 bases short and J 3 bases short, with 13 bases between. The CDR3 consists of 13 residues. CDR1 and CDR2 (germline): SGHTA, FQGTGA.

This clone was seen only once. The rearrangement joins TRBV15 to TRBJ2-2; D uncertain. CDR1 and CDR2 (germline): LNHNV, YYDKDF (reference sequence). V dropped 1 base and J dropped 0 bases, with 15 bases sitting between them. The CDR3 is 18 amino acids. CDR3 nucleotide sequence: TGTGCCACCAGCAGAGTAGCTCGGCGGAGCGCGAACACCGGGGAGCTGTTTTTT. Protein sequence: CATSRVARRSANTGELFF.

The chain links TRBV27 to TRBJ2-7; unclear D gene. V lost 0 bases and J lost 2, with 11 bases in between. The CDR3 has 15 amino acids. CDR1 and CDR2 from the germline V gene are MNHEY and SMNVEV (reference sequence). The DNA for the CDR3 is TGTGCCAGCAGTTTATCAGTCGGCGTAGCCTACGAGCAGTACTTC. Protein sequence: CASSLSVGVAYEQYF.

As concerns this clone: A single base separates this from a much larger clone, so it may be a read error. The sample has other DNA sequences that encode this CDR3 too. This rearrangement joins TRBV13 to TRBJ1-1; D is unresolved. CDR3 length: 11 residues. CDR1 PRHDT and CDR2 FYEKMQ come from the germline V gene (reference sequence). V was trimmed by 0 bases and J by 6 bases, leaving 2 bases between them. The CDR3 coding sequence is TGTGCCAGCAGCTTAGGCCCTGAAGCTTTCTTT. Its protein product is CASSLGPEAFF.

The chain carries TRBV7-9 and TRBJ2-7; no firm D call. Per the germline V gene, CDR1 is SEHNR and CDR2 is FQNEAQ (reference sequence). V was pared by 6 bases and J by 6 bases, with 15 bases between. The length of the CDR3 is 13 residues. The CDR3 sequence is CASSSLQASEQYF. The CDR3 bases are TGTGCCAGCAGTTCCTTGCAGGCGTCCGAGCAGTACTTC.

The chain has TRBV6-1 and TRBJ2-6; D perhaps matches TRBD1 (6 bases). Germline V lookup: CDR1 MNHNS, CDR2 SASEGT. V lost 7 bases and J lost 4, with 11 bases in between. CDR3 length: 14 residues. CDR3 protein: CASTDRPGANVLTF. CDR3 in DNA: TGTGCCAGCACCGACAGGCCCGGGGCCAACGTCCTGACTTTC.

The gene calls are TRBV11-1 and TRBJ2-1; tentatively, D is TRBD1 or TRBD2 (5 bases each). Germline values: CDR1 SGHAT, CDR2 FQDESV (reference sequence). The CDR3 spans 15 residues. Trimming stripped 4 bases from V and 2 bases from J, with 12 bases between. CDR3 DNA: TGTGCCAGCAGCTCGGGGACCAACCCCTACAATGAGCAGTTCTTC. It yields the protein CASSSGTNPYNEQFF.

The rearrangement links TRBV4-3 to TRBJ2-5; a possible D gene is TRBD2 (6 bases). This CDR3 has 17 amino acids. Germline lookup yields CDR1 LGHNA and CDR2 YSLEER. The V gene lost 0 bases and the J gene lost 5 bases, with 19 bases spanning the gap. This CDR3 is CASSQEFPAGLGETQYF. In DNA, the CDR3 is TGCGCCAGCAGCCAAGAGTTCCCAGCGGGTCTCGGGGAGACCCAGTACTTC.

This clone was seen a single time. The CDR3 is CASSIDHLGGFSNQPQHF. CDR3 DNA sequence: TGTGCCAGTAGTATAGATCATCTGGGGGGCTTCAGCAATCAGCCCCAGCATTTT. The V call is TRBV19, the J call TRBJ1-5, with a possible D match to TRBD1 (6 bases). Germline-derived CDR1 and CDR2 are LNHDA and SQIVND (reference sequence). The germline V and J ends were trimmed by 0 bases and 1 base, with 16 bases remaining between them. The CDR3 covers 18 residues.

The DNA of the CDR3 is TGTGCCAGCAGCTCCGACAGGGGAGGTGGCTACACCTTC. Protein: CASSSDRGGGYTF. The V gene is TRBV11-2, the J gene TRBJ1-2, with 8 bases that match TRBD1. J was trimmed by 7 bases and V by 4 bases; bases with no gene match: 5. The CDR3 sequence is 13 residues long. The germline V gene encodes CDR1 SGHAT and CDR2 FQNNGV.

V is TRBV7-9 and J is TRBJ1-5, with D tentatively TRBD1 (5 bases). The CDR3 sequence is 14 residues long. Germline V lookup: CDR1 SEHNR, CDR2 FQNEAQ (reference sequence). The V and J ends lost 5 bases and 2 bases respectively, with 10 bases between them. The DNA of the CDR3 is TGTGCCAGCAGCGCGGGGGATGGCAATCAGCCCCAGCATTTT. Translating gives CASSAGDGNQPQHF.

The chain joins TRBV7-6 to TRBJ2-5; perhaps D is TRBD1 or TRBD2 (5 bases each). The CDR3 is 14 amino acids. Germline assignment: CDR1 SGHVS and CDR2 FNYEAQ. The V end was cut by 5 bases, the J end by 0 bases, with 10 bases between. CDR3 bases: TGTGCCAGCAGCCGGGGCCTGAACCAAGAGACCCAGTACTTC. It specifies CASSRGLNQETQYF.

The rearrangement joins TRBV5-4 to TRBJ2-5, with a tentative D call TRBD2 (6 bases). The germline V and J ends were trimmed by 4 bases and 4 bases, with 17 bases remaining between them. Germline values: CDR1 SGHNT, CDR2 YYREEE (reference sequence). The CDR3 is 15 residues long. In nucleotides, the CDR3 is TGTGCCAGCAGCCGCCCGGGGGAGATGCGAGAGACCCAGTACTTC. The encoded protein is CASSRPGEMRETQYF. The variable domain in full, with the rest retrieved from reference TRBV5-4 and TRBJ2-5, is ETGVTQSPTHLIKTRGQQVTLRCSSQSGHNTVSWYQQALGQGPQFIFQYYREEENGRGNFPPRFSGLQFPNYSSELNVNALELDDSALYLCASSRPGEMRETQYFGPGTRLLVL.

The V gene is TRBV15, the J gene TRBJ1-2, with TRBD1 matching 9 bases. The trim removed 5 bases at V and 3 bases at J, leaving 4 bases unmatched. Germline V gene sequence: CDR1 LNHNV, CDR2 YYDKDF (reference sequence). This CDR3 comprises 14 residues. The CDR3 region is CATSLRTGDYGYTF. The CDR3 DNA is TGTGCCACCAGCCTTCGGACAGGGGACTATGGCTACACCTTC.

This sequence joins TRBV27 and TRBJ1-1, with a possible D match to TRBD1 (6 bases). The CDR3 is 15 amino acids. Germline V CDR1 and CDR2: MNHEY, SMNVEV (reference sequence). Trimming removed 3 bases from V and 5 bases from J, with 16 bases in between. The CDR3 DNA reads TGTGCCAGCAGTTTGAATTTGGGACAAAGAACTGAAGCTTTCTTT. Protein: CASSLNLGQRTEAFF.

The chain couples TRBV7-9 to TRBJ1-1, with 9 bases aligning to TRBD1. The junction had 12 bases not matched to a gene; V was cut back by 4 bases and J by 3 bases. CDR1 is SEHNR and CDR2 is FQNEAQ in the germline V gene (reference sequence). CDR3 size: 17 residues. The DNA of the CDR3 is TGTGCCAGCAGCTCCGAGAGGACAGGGGCGAGGTACACTGAAGCTTTCTTT. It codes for CASSSERTGARYTEAFF.

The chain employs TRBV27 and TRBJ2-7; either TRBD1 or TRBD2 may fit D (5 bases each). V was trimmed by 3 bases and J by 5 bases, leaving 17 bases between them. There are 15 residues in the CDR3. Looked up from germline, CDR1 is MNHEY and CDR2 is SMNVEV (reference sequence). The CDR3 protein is CASSFIGTSIHEQYF. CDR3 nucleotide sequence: TGTGCCAGCAGTTTTATTGGGACCAGTATCCACGAGCAGTACTTC.

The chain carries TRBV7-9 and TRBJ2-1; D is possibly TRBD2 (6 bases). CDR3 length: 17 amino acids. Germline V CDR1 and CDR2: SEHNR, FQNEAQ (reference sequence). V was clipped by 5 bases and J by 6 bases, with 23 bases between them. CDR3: CASSPRELRRGGNEQFF. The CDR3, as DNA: TGTGCCAGCAGCCCCCGTGAGCTGAGGAGGGGCGGCAATGAGCAGTTCTTC.

The CDR3 region has the DNA TGTGCCAGCAGCTTCGGGGGTAAGAATCAGCCCCAGCATTTT. Its protein product is CASSFGGKNQPQHF. V is TRBV5-4 and J is TRBJ1-5; D is possibly TRBD1 (5 bases). The CDR3 sequence is 14 residues long. The germline gives CDR1 SGHNT, CDR2 YYREEE (reference sequence). Trimming removed 2 bases from V and 4 bases from J, with 10 bases in between.

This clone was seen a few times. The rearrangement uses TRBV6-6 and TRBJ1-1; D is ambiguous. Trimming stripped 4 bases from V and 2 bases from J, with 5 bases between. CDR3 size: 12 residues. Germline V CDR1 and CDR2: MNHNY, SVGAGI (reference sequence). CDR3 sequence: CASSSINTEAFF. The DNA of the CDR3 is TGTGCCAGCAGTTCTATCAACACTGAAGCTTTCTTT.

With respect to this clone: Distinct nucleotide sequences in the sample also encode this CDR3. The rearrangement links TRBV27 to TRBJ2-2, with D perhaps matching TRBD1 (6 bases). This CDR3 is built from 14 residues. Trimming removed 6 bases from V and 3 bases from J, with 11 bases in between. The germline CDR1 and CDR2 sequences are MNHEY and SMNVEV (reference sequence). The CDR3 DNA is TGTGCCAGCAGCCCAGGACAGTACACCGGGGAGCTGTTTTTT. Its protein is CASSPGQYTGELFF.

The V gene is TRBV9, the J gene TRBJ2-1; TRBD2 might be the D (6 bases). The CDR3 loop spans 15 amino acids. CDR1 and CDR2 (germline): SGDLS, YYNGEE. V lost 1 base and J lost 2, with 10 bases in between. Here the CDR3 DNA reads TGTGCCAGCAGCGTAAGAGTAGCGGCCTACAATGAGCAGTTCTTC. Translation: CASSVRVAAYNEQFF.

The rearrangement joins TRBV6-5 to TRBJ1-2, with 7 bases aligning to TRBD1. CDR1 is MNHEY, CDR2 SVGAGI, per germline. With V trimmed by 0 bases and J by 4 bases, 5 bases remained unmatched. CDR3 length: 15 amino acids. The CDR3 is CASSYSEGAPYGYTF. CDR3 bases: TGTGCCAGCAGTTACTCGGAGGGGGCCCCCTATGGCTACACCTTC.

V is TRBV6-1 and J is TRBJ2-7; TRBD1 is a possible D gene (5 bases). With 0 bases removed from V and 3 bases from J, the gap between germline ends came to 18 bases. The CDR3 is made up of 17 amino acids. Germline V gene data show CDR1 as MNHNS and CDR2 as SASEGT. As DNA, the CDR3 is TGTGCCAGCAGTGAAGCGGGCCCGAGACAGAGTTACTACGAGCAGTACTTC. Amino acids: CASSEAGPRQSYYEQYF.

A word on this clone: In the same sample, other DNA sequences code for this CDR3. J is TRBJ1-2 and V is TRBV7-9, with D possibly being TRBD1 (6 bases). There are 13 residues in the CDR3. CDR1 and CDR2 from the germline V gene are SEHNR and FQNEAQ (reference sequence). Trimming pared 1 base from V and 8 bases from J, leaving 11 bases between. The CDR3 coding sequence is TGTGCCAGCAGCTTAGGAGGGGGAGGAGGCTACACCTTC. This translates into CASSLGGGGGYTF.

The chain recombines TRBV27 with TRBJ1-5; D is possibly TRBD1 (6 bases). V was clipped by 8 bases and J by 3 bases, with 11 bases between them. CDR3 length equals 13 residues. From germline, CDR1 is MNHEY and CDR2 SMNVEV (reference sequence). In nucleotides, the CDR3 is TGTGCCAGCCGGCACAGGGACAATCAGCCCCAGCATTTT. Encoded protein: CASRHRDNQPQHF.

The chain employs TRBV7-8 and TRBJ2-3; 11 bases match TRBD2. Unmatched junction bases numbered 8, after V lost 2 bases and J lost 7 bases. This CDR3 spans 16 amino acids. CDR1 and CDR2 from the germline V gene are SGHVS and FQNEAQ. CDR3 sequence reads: CASSLRVTSGSHTQYF. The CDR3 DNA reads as TGTGCCAGCAGCTTAAGGGTAACTAGCGGGAGTCATACGCAGTATTTT. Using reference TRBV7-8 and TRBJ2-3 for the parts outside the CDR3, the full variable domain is GAGVSQSPRYKVAKRGQDVALRCDPISGHVSLFWYQQALGQGPEFLTYFQNEAQLDKSGLPSDRFFAERPEGSVSTLKIQRTQQEDSAVYLCASSLRVTSGSHTQYFGPGTRLTVL.

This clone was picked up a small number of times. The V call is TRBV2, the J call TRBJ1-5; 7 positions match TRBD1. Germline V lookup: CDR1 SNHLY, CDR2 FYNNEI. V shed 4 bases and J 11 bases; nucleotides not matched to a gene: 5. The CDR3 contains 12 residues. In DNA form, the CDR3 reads TGTGCCAGCAGTGCGATAGACAGGGCCCAGCATTTT. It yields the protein CASSAIDRAQHF.

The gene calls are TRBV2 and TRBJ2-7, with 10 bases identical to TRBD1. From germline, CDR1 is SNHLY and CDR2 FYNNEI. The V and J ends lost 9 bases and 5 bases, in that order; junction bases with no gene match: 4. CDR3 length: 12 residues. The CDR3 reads CARGTGEDEQYF. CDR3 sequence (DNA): TGTGCCAGGGGGACAGGGGAGGACGAGCAGTACTTC.

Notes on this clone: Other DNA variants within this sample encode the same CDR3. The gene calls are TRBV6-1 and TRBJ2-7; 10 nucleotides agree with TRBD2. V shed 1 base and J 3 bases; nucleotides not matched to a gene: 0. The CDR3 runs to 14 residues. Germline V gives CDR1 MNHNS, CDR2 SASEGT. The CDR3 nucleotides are TGTGCCAGCAGTGAAGGGACTAGCGGCTACGAGCAGTACTTC. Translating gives CASSEGTSGYEQYF.

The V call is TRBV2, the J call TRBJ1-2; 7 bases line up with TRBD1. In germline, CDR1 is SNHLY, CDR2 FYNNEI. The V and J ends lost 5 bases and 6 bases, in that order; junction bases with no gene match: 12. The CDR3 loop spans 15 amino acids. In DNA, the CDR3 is TGTGCCAGCAGTTATCTTAGACAGGGAGAGGATGGCTACACCTTC. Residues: CASSYLRQGEDGYTF.

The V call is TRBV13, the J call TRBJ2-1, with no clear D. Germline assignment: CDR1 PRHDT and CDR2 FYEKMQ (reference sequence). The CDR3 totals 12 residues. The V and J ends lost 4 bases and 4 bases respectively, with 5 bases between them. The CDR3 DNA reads TGTGCCAGCAGCTCTAGATACAATGAGCAGTTCTTC. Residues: CASSSRYNEQFF.